This is a list of T cell receptor beta chains from one sample in a study of CD8 T cells in Susac syndrome. TCRdb re-derived calls from the immunoSEQ multiplex PCR reads in MiXCR, one entry per CDR3 protein. The top ten clones hold approximately 0.09% of a sample with 120,000 to 150,000 distinct CDR3 sequences, around 94% of them seen once. The sequencing input was CD4+ T cells from PBMCs. The receptors here all came from a human donor in good health. CDR3s leave out the opening cysteine and the closing phenylalanine or tryptophan.

V gene,CDR3 protein
TRBV18,ASSPQGGKANVLT
TRBV7-9,ASNLLAGGDTDTQY
TRBV28,ASTPSGSNQPQH
TRBV20-1,SADSYRGRRETQY
TRBV7-3,ASSFGAQTGELF
TRBV3-1,ASSRTLKTQY
TRBV7-8,ASSLTVLSGRLGNEQF
TRBV20-1,SARDILPGSKDTQY
TRBV4-1,ASSQDGLARYEQY
TRBV20-1,SAREWTSTDTQY
TRBV20-1,SARDQWLADEQY
TRBV18,ASSPLVNTDTQY
TRBV27,ASRSTGNYGYT
TRBV2,ASSLRTGLAGGFYTSYEQY
TRBV29-1,SVGIRSATGELF
TRBV7-9,ASSESGRVGEQF
TRBV5-6,ASSGRTSQLVE